This T cell receptor beta chain was sequenced in a study of T cells in localized non-small cell lung cancer. Broader study findings: The study sequenced only one region of the tumor. As a result, intratumor heterogeneity could not be excluded and remains possible. Measurement of T cell clonality placed uninvolved adjacent lung highest, above the level in tumor. Adjacent lung exhibited a median of about 50 among the 100 most abundant tumor clones.

In the case of this clone: Its cognate antigen is unknown.

TCRdb's table, derived via immunoSEQ multiplex PCR, lists solely in-frame clones and lacks some. Altogether tens of thousands of clones are present, approximately 80% being singletons, with the ten largest covering roughly 9%. Sample: peripheral blood, taken before any cancer treatment. The clonotype comes from a female donor of 60 years or more with stage I lung adenocarcinoma.

The CDR3 here is CASSRLLAGGQETQYF. The CDR3 DNA follows: TGTGCCAGCAGCCGGTTACTAGCGGGGGGTCAAGAGACCCAGTACTTC. V is TRBV14 and J is TRBJ2-5, with 12 bases fitting TRBD2. Trimming at V came to 4 bases and at J to 2 bases, leaving 5 bases not matched to a gene. The CDR3 spans 16 residues. Germline lookup yields CDR1 SGHDN and CDR2 FVKESK.